Sequencing of this TCR beta chain was carried out in a study of shared clonotypes between healthy human individuals. Study summary: Per donor, three plates held CD4 naive cells, three held CD4 memory, two held CD8 naive and one held CD8 memory. General study findings and limits: Blood was the only sampled material, and tissue repertoires likely differ.

The length of the CDR3 is 18 residues. In germline, CDR1 is MDHEN, CDR2 SYDVKM. The V and J ends lost 3 bases and 2 bases respectively, with 20 bases between them. Some clones are missing from TCRdb's copy, which holds only in-frame ones; the method was immunoSEQ multiplex PCR. The table lists more than 2 million clones, roughly 93% of them singletons. Details on this clone: What it recognizes is unknown.

Only CD45RO-negative cells positively selected for CCR7 counted as naive CD8 cells, so terminally differentiated effector memory CD45RA+ cells were excluded. This TCR derives from a man younger than 30 in good health. Some clones in this sample may be carry-over from other donors' samples. The rearrangement joins TRBV28 to TRBJ1-5; D is perhaps TRBD1 (5 bases). The material sequenced was naive CD8+ T cells from PBMCs. The CDR3 coding sequence is TGTGCCAGCAGTTTCACTTCGGCAGGGAAAAGGGGCAATCAGCCCCAGCATTTT. Encoded protein: CASSFTSAGKRGNQPQHF.